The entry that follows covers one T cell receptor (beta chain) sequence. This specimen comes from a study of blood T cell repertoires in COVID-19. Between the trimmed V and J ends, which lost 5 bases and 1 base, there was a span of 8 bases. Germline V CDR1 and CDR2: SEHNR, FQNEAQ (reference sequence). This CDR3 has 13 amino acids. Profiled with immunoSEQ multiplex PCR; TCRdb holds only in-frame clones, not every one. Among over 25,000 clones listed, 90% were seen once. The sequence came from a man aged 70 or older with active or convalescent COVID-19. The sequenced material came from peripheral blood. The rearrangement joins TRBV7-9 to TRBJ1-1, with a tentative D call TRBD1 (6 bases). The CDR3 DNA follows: TGTGCCAGCAGCCAGGGACAGAACACTGAAGCTTTCTTT. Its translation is CASSQGQNTEAFF.